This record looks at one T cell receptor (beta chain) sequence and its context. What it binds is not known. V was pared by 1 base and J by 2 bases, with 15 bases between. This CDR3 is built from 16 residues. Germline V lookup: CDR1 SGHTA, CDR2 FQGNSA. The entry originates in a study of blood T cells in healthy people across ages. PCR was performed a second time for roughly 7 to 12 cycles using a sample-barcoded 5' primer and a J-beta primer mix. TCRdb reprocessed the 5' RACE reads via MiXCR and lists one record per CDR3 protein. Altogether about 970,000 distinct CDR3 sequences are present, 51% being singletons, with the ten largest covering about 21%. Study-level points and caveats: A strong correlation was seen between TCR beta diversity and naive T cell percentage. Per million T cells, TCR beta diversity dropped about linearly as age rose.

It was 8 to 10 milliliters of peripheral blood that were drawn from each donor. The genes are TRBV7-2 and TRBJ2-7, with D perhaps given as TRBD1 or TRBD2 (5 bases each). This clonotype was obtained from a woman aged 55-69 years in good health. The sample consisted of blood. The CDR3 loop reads CASSLVGGRGAYEQYF. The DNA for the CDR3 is TGTGCCAGCAGCTTAGTAGGCGGTCGAGGGGCCTACGAGCAGTACTTC.